The clone carrying this T cell receptor beta chain was detected only a few times. Its matching antigen is unknown. The sample is drawn from a study of CD8+ T cells in alopecia areata. Study context: Tofacitinib ran 6 to 18 months, followed by 6 months off drug. Affected scalp percentage determined the severity score of treated patients.

This CDR3 is 13 amino acids long. V lost 5 bases and J lost 2, with 9 bases in between. CDR1 and CDR2 from the germline V gene are SGHVS and FQNEAQ. The treatment is: oral pan-JAK inhibitor, 5-10 mg twice daily. RNA was extracted and reverse transcribed into cDNA as the sequencing template. Sequencing used immunoSEQ multiplex PCR; TCRdb keeps in-frame clones, though not all of them. The sample lists 150,000 to 200,000 clones, about three fifths occurring once. Whole-study results and caveats: Among the top 100, expanded CD8+ clones were significantly decreased by tofacitinib, as was scalp clonality. TCRs were shared less clearly across patients than in mice, possibly for HLA-related reasons.

Sequenced material: CD4+ T cells sorted from blood, taken at week 4, from a patient treated with tofacitinib. The chain carries TRBV7-8 and TRBJ1-2; tentatively, D is TRBD1 (5 bases). The TCR originated in a human donor with alopecia areata. CDR3 DNA sequence: TGTGCCAGCAGCATCCGGGACAACTATGGCTACACCTTC. The encoded protein is CASSIRDNYGYTF. Full variable domain (remainder filled in from reference TRBV7-8 and TRBJ1-2): GAGVSQSPRYKVAKRGQDVALRCDPISGHVSLFWYQQALGQGPEFLTYFQNEAQLDKSGLPSDRFFAERPEGSVSTLKIQRTQQEDSAVYLCASSIRDNYGYTFGSGTRLTVV.